This TCR beta chain was profiled in a study of blood T cell repertoires in COVID-19. The wider study: The study drew acute and convalescent COVID-19 samples from the United States, Italy and Spain.

Participants' own reports of clinical history determined their cohort assignment. Cohort 3 recovered donors had two negative PCRs, clearance, or symptom resolution. In the source study's methods: Estimated nucleated cell counts came from reference gene primer amplification. Some clones are missing from TCRdb's copy, which holds only in-frame ones; the method was immunoSEQ multiplex PCR. V, J and clone size reflect that table, while D and trimming were determined from the DNA. The repertoire holds 190,000 or so clones, with approximately 80% as singletons. The germline V gene encodes CDR1 WSHSY and CDR2 SAAADI. This CDR3 has 16 amino acids. Trimming removed 3 bases at V and 5 bases at J, with 19 bases between.

The chain links TRBV10-2 to TRBJ2-5, with D maybe TRBD1 (6 bases). Sequenced input: PBMCs or T cells enriched from blood (not recorded which). This receptor was obtained from a man aged 40-49 years who had recovered from COVID-19. DNA for the CDR3: TGCGCCAGCAGTGACTTCCCGCTTCTAAGGGGGGAGACCCAGTACTTC. It translates to CASSDFPLLRGETQYF.